Sequencing of this T cell receptor beta chain was carried out in a study of Ad26.COV2.S vaccination and SARS-CoV-2 variants. Across the whole study: Ad26.COV2.S shots went into the muscle once or twice, 56 days apart.

The assay was immunoSEQ multiplex PCR, and TCRdb's table has in-frame clones only and misses some. The data show more than 300,000 clones, with about 88% seen just once and 6.4% held by the top ten. The ends were cut back, 0 bases at V and 3 bases at J, with 7 bases in the middle. This CDR3 comprises 13 residues. CDR1 and CDR2 (germline): SGHRS, YFSETQ. A remark on this clone: Its antigen is still unknown.

Regarding the study as a whole: Total responses of T cells may have been underestimated by the analyses of TCR breadth and depth. Whether participants received vaccine or placebo, their non-spike TCR breadth was similar.

Noted treatment: approximately 18 received Ad26.COV2.S at low or high dose, single or two shots; 5 received placebo; per-sample allocation not given. Following the first vaccine or placebo injection, samples were taken on day 63. This Boston cohort included adults aged 18-55 years. The chain links TRBV5-1 to TRBJ2-7; possible D gene TRBD1, 5 bases. The receptor was derived from a person between 18 and 60 years old who received the Ad26.COV2.S COVID-19 vaccine or a placebo. Sequencing was performed on peripheral blood, taken in a trial of Ad26.COV2.S vaccine versus placebo. CDR3 DNA: TGCGCCAGCAGCTTGGGACAGCACTACGAGCAGTACTTC. It encodes CASSLGQHYEQYF.